The present T cell receptor (beta chain) was sequenced within a study of monozygotic twins with inflammatory bowel disease. Regarding the study as a whole: Repertoire similarity was not found to differ between concordant and discordant twins, possibly from limited power. Variability in patient repertoires may have come partly from differing immunosuppressive treatments.

There were eight separate reactions per sample in which cDNA was made. TCRdb reanalyzed the 5' RACE reads and collapses them to one entry per CDR3 protein, without DNA. Its listing shows 350,000 to 550,000 distinct CDR3 sequences. Regarding this clonotype: The antigen remains undetermined.

The CDR3 loop spans 18 amino acids. The germline gives CDR1 SGHAT, CDR2 FQDESV (reference sequence). This receptor was identified in a human donor with ulcerative colitis or Crohn's disease, or a healthy co-twin of an affected twin (not recorded which). This chain joins TRBV11-1 and TRBJ2-1; TCRdb calls TRBD2, which cannot be checked without DNA. Source material: blood. CDR3: CASSLSDGTRGLVGEQFF. The full variable domain, its missing parts supplied by reference TRBV11-1 and TRBJ2-1, is EAEVAQSPRYKITEKSQAVAFWCDPISGHATLYWYRQILGQGPELLVQFQDESVVDDSQLPKDRFSAERLKGVDSTLKIQPAELGDSAMYLCASSLSDGTRGLVGEQFFGPGTRLTVL.